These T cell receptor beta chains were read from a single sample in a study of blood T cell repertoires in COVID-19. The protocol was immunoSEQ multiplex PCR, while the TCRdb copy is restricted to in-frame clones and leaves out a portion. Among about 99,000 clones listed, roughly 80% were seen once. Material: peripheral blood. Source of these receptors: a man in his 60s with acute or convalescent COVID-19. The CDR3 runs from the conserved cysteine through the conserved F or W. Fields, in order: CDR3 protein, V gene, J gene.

CDR3aa: CASSLAPSGRNTGELFF; v_gene: TRBV9; j_gene: TRBJ2-2
CDR3aa: CASSLQGGHEQYF; v_gene: TRBV12-3/TRBV12-4; j_gene: TRBJ2-7
CDR3aa: CASSQEDSANEQFF; v_gene: TRBV4-3; j_gene: TRBJ2-1
CDR3aa: CASRQNQPQHF; v_gene: TRBV2; j_gene: TRBJ1-5
CDR3aa: CAWSESRTQNTEAFF; v_gene: TRBV30; j_gene: TRBJ1-1
CDR3aa: CASSKAAAPLTGAYSNQPQHF; v_gene: TRBV21-1; j_gene: TRBJ1-5
CDR3aa: CASSPQHLEAEAFF; v_gene: TRBV18; j_gene: TRBJ1-1
CDR3aa: CATSDSSGETQYF; v_gene: TRBV24-1; j_gene: TRBJ2-5
CDR3aa: CASSLVAVTEAFF; v_gene: TRBV7-9; j_gene: TRBJ1-1
CDR3aa: CASSPTTQQGAGNTIYF; v_gene: TRBV18; j_gene: TRBJ1-3
CDR3aa: CASSFRDRVTEAFF; v_gene: TRBV7-3; j_gene: TRBJ1-1
CDR3aa: CASSPARGNTIYF; v_gene: TRBV7-2; j_gene: TRBJ1-3
CDR3aa: CASSDAGQRNQPQHF; v_gene: TRBV6-2/TRBV6-3; j_gene: TRBJ1-5
CDR3aa: CASSLEVAPDTGELFF; v_gene: TRBV5-1; j_gene: TRBJ2-2
CDR3aa: CASSTGQGARGYTF; v_gene: TRBV5-1; j_gene: TRBJ1-2
CDR3aa: CASSLGGVGYTF; v_gene: TRBV12-3/TRBV12-4; j_gene: TRBJ1-2
CDR3aa: CASSQELVHNSPLHF; v_gene: TRBV14; j_gene: TRBJ1-6
CDR3aa: CASSPTTNTGELFF; v_gene: TRBV6-2/TRBV6-3; j_gene: TRBJ2-2
CDR3aa: CATSDGPGGARHGYTF; v_gene: TRBV24-1; j_gene: TRBJ1-2
CDR3aa: CASSMVRGGNSPLHF; v_gene: TRBV19; j_gene: TRBJ1-6
CDR3aa: CASSLAWEQYF; v_gene: TRBV5-6; j_gene: TRBJ2-7
CDR3aa: CASSGGLGDTEAFF; v_gene: TRBV11-2; j_gene: TRBJ1-1
CDR3aa: CASSMDRGHQGTEAFF; v_gene: TRBV2; j_gene: TRBJ1-1
CDR3aa: CASSWGTNSGANVLTF; v_gene: TRBV5-1; j_gene: TRBJ2-6
CDR3aa: CASRLLAGAQTGELFF; v_gene: TRBV5-4; j_gene: TRBJ2-2
CDR3aa: CASSSVGTSGRDEQFF; v_gene: TRBV7-3; j_gene: TRBJ2-1
CDR3aa: CASSLESVREAFF; v_gene: TRBV11-3; j_gene: TRBJ1-1
CDR3aa: CASSRRGGGWYGYTF; v_gene: TRBV11-2; j_gene: TRBJ1-2
CDR3aa: CASSQKSNNEQFF; v_gene: TRBV3-1/TRBV3-2; j_gene: TRBJ2-1
CDR3aa: CASNLQGPSYEQYF; v_gene: TRBV28; j_gene: TRBJ2-7
CDR3aa: CASSEVDSGGAETQYF; v_gene: TRBV6-1; j_gene: TRBJ2-5
CDR3aa: CASSITADNEQFF; v_gene: TRBV5-1; j_gene: TRBJ2-1
CDR3aa: CASSQDYRGLAEAFF; v_gene: TRBV3-1/TRBV3-2; j_gene: TRBJ1-1
CDR3aa: CASSEAREAFF; v_gene: TRBV6-1; j_gene: TRBJ1-1
CDR3aa: CASSYRDQPQHF; v_gene: TRBV6-2/TRBV6-3; j_gene: TRBJ1-5
CDR3aa: CASSLAPPGQNNEQFF; v_gene: TRBV5-1; j_gene: TRBJ2-1
CDR3aa: CASSDLPSSGPSTDTQYF; v_gene: TRBV25-1; j_gene: TRBJ2-3
CDR3aa: CASSTWTSGGAHEQYF; v_gene: TRBV7-9; j_gene: TRBJ2-7
CDR3aa: CASSVDSGGAETQYF; v_gene: TRBV9; j_gene: TRBJ2-5
CDR3aa: CASSPPNRGSNTEAFF; v_gene: TRBV18; j_gene: TRBJ1-1
CDR3aa: CSVGQGNQPQHF; v_gene: TRBV29-1; j_gene: TRBJ1-5
CDR3aa: CASSFGRASGSDEQFF; v_gene: TRBV28; j_gene: TRBJ2-1
CDR3aa: CASSGGTAANQPQHF; v_gene: TRBV11-2; j_gene: TRBJ1-5
CDR3aa: CASSSGTGMFGSYNSPLHF; v_gene: TRBV5-6; j_gene: TRBJ1-6
CDR3aa: CASSLTQGPYGYTF; v_gene: TRBV11-1; j_gene: TRBJ1-2
CDR3aa: CASSLWGTGAGANVLTF; v_gene: TRBV27; j_gene: TRBJ2-6
CDR3aa: CASSSRHLNTEAFF; v_gene: TRBV11-3; j_gene: TRBJ1-1
CDR3aa: CASSPRTGRTDTQYF; v_gene: TRBV6-4; j_gene: TRBJ2-3
CDR3aa: CASSLGGGRLNTEAFF; v_gene: TRBV5-1; j_gene: TRBJ1-1
CDR3aa: CASRPTGNGGTDTQYF; v_gene: TRBV5-1; j_gene: TRBJ2-3